The rows below give T cell receptor beta chains drawn from one sample of a study of cytomegalovirus exposure and HLA in healthy donors. The assay was immunoSEQ multiplex PCR, and TCRdb's table has in-frame clones only and misses some. Altogether roughly 160,000 clones are present, around 80% being singletons, with the ten largest covering 1%. Specimen: PBMCs. These receptors were collected from a woman aged 50 to 65 in good health and CMV-seropositive. Each CDR3 is given with its conserved first and last residue. The D gene is left open where the match is weak. Expanded clones get a size class; other rows say once, few or many, or leave the size out.

D gene	CDR3 length	J gene	clone size	V gene	CDR3 DNA	CDR3 protein
TRBD1	15	TRBJ2-1	.	TRBV19	TGTGCCAGTAGTAAGACAGGGAATCAAGTTGTTGAGCAGTTCTTC	CASSKTGNQVVEQFF
.	13	TRBJ2-7	.	TRBV5-6	TGTGCCAGCAGCTCCAACAGGGCCTACGAGCAGTACTTC	CASSSNRAYEQYF
.	15	TRBJ2-3	.	TRBV28	TGTGCCAGCAGTTTAGGAGGGAGCCCTACAGATACGCAGTATTTT	CASSLGGSPTDTQYF
.	11	TRBJ2-3	.	TRBV25-1	TGTGCCAGCGCGGCCGGAGATACGCAGTATTTT	CASAAGDTQYF
.	15	TRBJ2-7	.	TRBV9	TGTGCCAGCAGCGTAGCAGCAGGATGGACCTACGAGCAGTACTTC	CASSVAAGWTYEQYF
TRBD2	16	TRBJ2-4	.	TRBV7-2	TGTGCCAGCAGCTTACTTAGCGGGGGTGGCAAAAACATTCAGTACTTC	CASSLLSGGGKNIQYF
.	13	TRBJ1-5	.	TRBV19	TGTGCCAGTAGTATGAACAGCCTCCAGCCCCAGCATTTT	CASSMNSLQPQHF
TRBD2	14	TRBJ2-7	.	TRBV5-1	TGCGCCAGCAGCCTCTCGGGGGGTTACTACGAGCAGTACTTC	CASSLSGGYYEQYF
TRBD1	13	TRBJ1-1	few	TRBV2	TGTGCCAGCAGGGATACAGGGGGCACTGAAGCTTTCTTT	CASRDTGGTEAFF
.	17	TRBJ2-1	.	TRBV11-2	TGTGCCAGCAGATCTGATATCGCGGGAATTGCCTACAATGAGCAGTTCTTC	CASRSDIAGIAYNEQFF
TRBD1	14	TRBJ2-5	once	TRBV6-5	TGTGCCAGCAGGGACGACAGGGGGCAGGAGACCCAGTACTTC	CASRDDRGQETQYF
.	14	TRBJ1-1	.	TRBV9	TGTGCCAGCAGCGCTTTGACAGGAAACACTGAAGCTTTCTTT	CASSALTGNTEAFF
TRBD2	14	TRBJ2-7	.	TRBV30	TGTGCCTGGAGTGTAGGCGGGAGGGCCTTGGAGCAGTACTTC	CAWSVGGRALEQYF
TRBD1	14	TRBJ1-4	once	TRBV15	TGTGCCACCAGCAGATTCCGGGACAGCGAAAAACTGTTTTTT	CATSRFRDSEKLFF
.	14	TRBJ2-7	once	TRBV2	TGTGCCAGCAGGGGCCGGCTGGAGGGCTACGAGCAGTACTTC	CASRGRLEGYEQYF
TRBD2	14	TRBJ2-1	.	TRBV5-4	TGTGCCAGCAGCACGTGGGAGGGGAGGGATGAGCAGTTCTTC	CASSTWEGRDEQFF
.	14	TRBJ1-2	.	TRBV27	TGTGCCAGCAGTCCTCCACAGGGTAACTATGGCTACACCTTC	CASSPPQGNYGYTF
.	10	TRBJ2-5	.	TRBV9	TGTGCCAGCAGTGGCGAGACCCAGTACTTC	CASSGETQYF
.	18	TRBJ2-7	.	TRBV27	TGTGCCAGCAGTTTATCGATCCCCGCTAGGGGGTCCTCCTACGAGCAGTACTTC	CASSLSIPARGSSYEQYF
.	17	TRBJ2-5	.	TRBV5-1	TGCGCCAGCAGCTTGGCGCAGGGTTTTCCGAAACAAGAGACCCAGTACTTC	CASSLAQGFPKQETQYF
.	13	TRBJ2-7	.	TRBV29-1	TGCAGCGTGTACCGGGACAATCACTACGAGCAGTACTTC	CSVYRDNHYEQYF
.	13	TRBJ1-2	.	TRBV7-3	TGTGCCAGCAGCTACGCCGGGAACTATGGCTACACCTTC	CASSYAGNYGYTF
TRBD1	16	TRBJ2-1	.	TRBV4-1	TGCGCCAGCAGCCAAGACGCCGGGACAGGGTTCAATGAGCAGTTCTTC	CASSQDAGTGFNEQFF
TRBD1	14	TRBJ2-7	.	TRBV7-3	TGTGCCAGCAGCTCTAGACAGGGTGAGGGCGAGCAGTACTTC	CASSSRQGEGEQYF
TRBD1	17	TRBJ2-2	.	TRBV18	TGTGCCAGCTCAGCGGACAGGGGTCTTTTGAACACCGGGGAGCTGTTTTTT	CASSADRGLLNTGELFF
TRBD1	16	TRBJ1-5	.	TRBV7-9	TGTGCCAGCAGCTTAGTGGGACAGGAGCCCAATCAGCCCCAGCATTTT	CASSLVGQEPNQPQHF
.	17	TRBJ2-4	once	TRBV18	TGTGCCAGCTCCCCTATTCGGCCCGAGGCGGCCAAAAACATTCAGTACTTC	CASSPIRPEAAKNIQYF
TRBD1	18	TRBJ2-7	few	TRBV28	TGTGCCAGCAGTTTATACGGACAGGGTCGACGAAGCTCCTACGAGCAGTACTTC	CASSLYGQGRRSSYEQYF
TRBD2	14	TRBJ2-7	.	TRBV27	TGTGCCAGCAGCCTCGGGGGGGCTGGTTACGAGCAGTACTTC	CASSLGGAGYEQYF
TRBD1	15	TRBJ1-6	few	TRBV10-3	TGTGCCATCAGTTCCTACAGGGGCGTTAATTCACCCCTCCACTTT	CAISSYRGVNSPLHF
.	15	TRBJ2-3	.	TRBV28	TGTGCCAGCAGTTACTCCGACAGGCTACCAGATACGCAGTATTTT	CASSYSDRLPDTQYF
.	14	TRBJ2-7	.	TRBV15	TGTGCCACCAGCGGGATTAGCGGTTCCTACGAGCAGTACTTC	CATSGISGSYEQYF
.	13	TRBJ2-7	.	TRBV7-8	TGTGCCAGCAGCTTAGTTCGGGGGTACGAGCAGTACTTC	CASSLVRGYEQYF
TRBD2	18	TRBJ2-1	.	TRBV7-7	TGTGCTAGCAGCTTTGGGACTAGCGGGAGAGTATCCTACAATGAGCAGTTCTTC	CASSFGTSGRVSYNEQFF
.	21	TRBJ2-7	.	TRBV27	TGTGCCAGCAGTTTTTCACCCCTACCCGTAGACTCCCAGGGCCACTCCTACGAGCAGTACTTC	CASSFSPLPVDSQGHSYEQYF
.	14	TRBJ1-5	.	TRBV19	TGTGCCAGTAGGTCGGGACAACGGCGACAGCCCCAGCATTTT	CASRSGQRRQPQHF
TRBD1	15	TRBJ2-5	.	TRBV11-3	TGTGCCAGCAGCTCCGGGACAGGGGGCAGCGGGACCCAGTACTTC	CASSSGTGGSGTQYF
.	13	TRBJ1-2	.	TRBV30	TGTGCCTGGAGTGTAGGAGGGGACTATGGCTACACCTTC	CAWSVGGDYGYTF
TRBD1	17	TRBJ1-2	.	TRBV6-1	TGTGCCAGCAGTGGGGGTGTAACGGGACAGACTATGTCCGGCTACACCTTC	CASSGGVTGQTMSGYTF
TRBD1	14	TRBJ2-5	.	TRBV9	TGTGCCAGCAGCACCAGGGGGTTAGGAGAGACCCAGTACTTC	CASSTRGLGETQYF
.	15	TRBJ1-2	.	TRBV6-1	TGTGCCAGCAGTGAGCTGACGGGGGGCTACTATGGCTACACCTTC	CASSELTGGYYGYTF
.	13	TRBJ1-2	few	TRBV19	TGTGCCAGTCTGGAAGAGGACAGCTATGGCTACACCTTC	CASLEEDSYGYTF
.	15	TRBJ1-5	.	TRBV4-3	TGCGCCAGCAGCCAAGGTGGGCGGGAAAATCAGCCCCAGCATTTT	CASSQGGRENQPQHF
TRBD1	14	TRBJ1-2	.	TRBV29-1	TGCAGCGTTGCGGTAGCGGCAGGGGGGACAGGCTACACCTTC	CSVAVAAGGTGYTF
TRBD1	16	TRBJ1-5	.	TRBV18	TGTGCCAGCTCGCTCACCGGGACAGGGGCCTCTCAGCCCCAGCATTTT	CASSLTGTGASQPQHF
TRBD2	17	TRBJ2-4	once	TRBV2	TGTGCCAGCAGCCGCGGACTAGCGGGAGGAGCCAAAAACATTCAGTACTTC	CASSRGLAGGAKNIQYF
.	13	TRBJ2-7	few	TRBV10-2	TGCGCCAGCAGTGGGGGCCTCTCCTACGAGCAGTACTTC	CASSGGLSYEQYF
TRBD2	16	TRBJ2-3	.	TRBV29-1	TGCAGCGTTGGCCGCTCGGGACTAGCTGGCACAGATACGCAGTATTTT	CSVGRSGLAGTDTQYF
TRBD2	15	TRBJ2-1	.	TRBV10-3	TGTGCCATCAGTGGTACTAGCGGGGGATGGAATGAGCAGTTCTTC	CAISGTSGGWNEQFF
.	15	TRBJ1-1	.	TRBV19	TGTGCCAGTAGTATAGGGCAAGCGCTGAACACTGAAGCTTTCTTT	CASSIGQALNTEAFF